This T cell receptor beta chain comes out of a study of shared T cell receptors in the human thymus. The CDR3 runs to 16 residues. Germline V CDR1 and CDR2: SGHDT, YYEEEE. Trimming removed 4 bases at V and 0 bases at J, with 14 bases between. Clones were sequenced by immunoSEQ multiplex PCR, and TCRdb holds only the in-frame ones, with some missing. The repertoire includes over 650,000 clones, around 87% of them detected once, and under 0.01% sits in the top ten. This same sample was also taken into another study, of human thymus T cells. That investigation notes: Thymic repertoires overlap heavily among unrelated individuals, related research has reported.

The sequence was obtained from a boy in the first two years of life with a congenital heart defect. The sequencing sample was made of thymocytes. This chain uses TRBV5-6 with TRBJ2-1, with D maybe TRBD2 (7 bases). The DNA of the CDR3 is TGTGCCAGCAGCGACAGGACTAGGAGCTCCTACAATGAGCAGTTCTTC. This sequence encodes CASSDRTRSSYNEQFF.